Shown below are 3 T cell receptor beta chains from a single sample sequenced in a study of CD8+ T cells in alopecia areata. Sequencing relied on a cDNA template that was reverse transcribed from extracted RNA. The method was immunoSEQ multiplex PCR; TCRdb's version includes in-frame clones alone and lacks a portion of them. The sample consists of some 150,000 clones, roughly 58% of them appearing once. Sequenced input: CD8+ T cells sorted from blood. These receptors were taken from a human donor in good health.

In its sample, this clone was seen once. The genes are TRBV27 and TRBJ2-7; D possibly corresponds to TRBD2 (6 bases). The CDR3 length is 14 residues. The V gene lost 4 bases and the J gene lost 4 bases, with 14 bases spanning the gap. Germline V CDR1 and CDR2: MNHEY, SMNVEV (reference sequence). CDR3: CASSSWRGGYEQYF. In DNA form, the CDR3 reads TGTGCCAGCAGTTCCTGGAGGGGCGGGTACGAGCAGTACTTC.

The rearrangement links TRBV13 to TRBJ2-5, with 9 positions matching TRBD1. Germline V gene lookup returns CDR1 PRHDT and CDR2 FYEKMQ (reference sequence). Trimming at V came to 5 bases and at J to 2 bases, leaving 6 bases not matched to a gene. CDR3 size: 15 residues. The CDR3 coding sequence is TGTGCCAGCAGCCAGGACAGGGGACCGCAAGAGACCCAGTACTTC. This sequence encodes CASSQDRGPQETQYF. The variable domain in full, with the rest retrieved from reference TRBV13 and TRBJ2-5, is AAGVIQSPRHLIKEKRETATLKCYPIPRHDTVYWYQQGPGQDPQFLISFYEKMQSDKGSIPDRFSAQQFSDYHSELNMSSLELGDSALYFCASSQDRGPQETQYFGPGTRLLVL.

The rearrangement joins TRBV9 to TRBJ2-3; 11 bases agree with TRBD2. The CDR3 is 15 amino acids. The V gene's germline CDR1 is SGDLS and CDR2 YYNGEE. V trimming: 1 base; J trimming: 4 bases; junction bases outside the gene matches: 2. This CDR3 is CASSVIAGGADTQYF. CDR3 sequence (DNA): TGTGCCAGCAGCGTAATAGCGGGAGGGGCAGATACGCAGTATTTT.